This T cell receptor beta chain was observed in a study of cytomegalovirus exposure and HLA in healthy donors. In the study overall: Drawn from HLA-typed donors, about 85 million unique TCRs were held in an early data release. Within the Caucasian-associated ancestry cluster were around four fifths of the approximately 400 genotyped donors. Broader study findings: An analysis that came later showed most CMV-associated TCR beta chains appearing HLA-restricted.

All the people who gave samples were healthy bone marrow donors. The CDR3 runs to 16 residues. Per the germline V gene, CDR1 is SGHTA and CDR2 is FQGNSA. Trimming removed 7 bases from V and 4 bases from J; junction bases left unmatched: 7. As concerns this clone: As yet, its antigen is unknown.

The PCR had 60 Vbeta and 13 Jbeta primers. TCRdb keeps only in-frame clones here, not all; method: immunoSEQ multiplex PCR. The table records about 130,000 clones, approximately 82% of them present only once. The rearrangement joins TRBV7-2 to TRBJ2-2, with 12 bases aligning to TRBD2. Sequences were obtained from PBMCs. This TCR came from a female donor in good health and CMV-seronegative. The CDR3 sequence is CASTPTSGSLTGELFF. CDR3 nucleotide sequence: TGTGCCAGCACGCCGACTAGCGGGAGTCTCACCGGGGAGCTGTTTTTT.